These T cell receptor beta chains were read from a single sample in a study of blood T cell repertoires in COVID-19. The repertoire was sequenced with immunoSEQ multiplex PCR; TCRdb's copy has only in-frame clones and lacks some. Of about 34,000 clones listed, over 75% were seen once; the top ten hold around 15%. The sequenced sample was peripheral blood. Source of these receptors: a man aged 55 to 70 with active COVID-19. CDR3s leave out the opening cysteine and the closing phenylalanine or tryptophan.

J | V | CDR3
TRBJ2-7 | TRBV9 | ASSVTSVPYEQY
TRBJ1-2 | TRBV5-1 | ASSLGAFGYT
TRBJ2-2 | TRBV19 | ASNPDTNTGELF
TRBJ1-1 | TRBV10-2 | ASSESGGTEAF
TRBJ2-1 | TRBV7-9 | ASRLGSNEQF
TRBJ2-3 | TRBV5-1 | ASSNRGSTDTQY
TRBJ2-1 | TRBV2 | ASTGGYNEQF
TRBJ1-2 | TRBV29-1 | SVEIPQSQGYT
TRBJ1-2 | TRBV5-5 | ASSAARAFGYT
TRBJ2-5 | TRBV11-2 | ASRPGGRLETQY
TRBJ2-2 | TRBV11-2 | ASSLRLAGGLNTGELF
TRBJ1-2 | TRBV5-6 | ASSLEQTYGYT
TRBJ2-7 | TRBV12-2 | ASRLVRRGYEQY
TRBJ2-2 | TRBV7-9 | ASSRARGGPNTGELF
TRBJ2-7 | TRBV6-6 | ASSYPGSSYEQY
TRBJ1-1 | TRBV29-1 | SVGTGVGSTEAF
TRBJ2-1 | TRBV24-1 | ATNGTGADNEQF
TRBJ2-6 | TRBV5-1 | ASSGGQGASGANVLT
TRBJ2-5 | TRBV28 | ASRGAPKGQETQY
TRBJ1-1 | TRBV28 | ASSLWGQGAEAF
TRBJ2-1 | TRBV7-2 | ASSLQKYNEQF
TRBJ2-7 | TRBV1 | TSSHAGTAYEQY
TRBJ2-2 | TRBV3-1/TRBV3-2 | ASSQGVATNTGELF
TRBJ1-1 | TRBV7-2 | ASRFGGNTEAF
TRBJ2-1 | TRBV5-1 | ASSLLAGVKDEQF
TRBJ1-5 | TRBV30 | AWSVQAGYNQPQH
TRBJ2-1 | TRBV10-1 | ASSGATASSYNEQF
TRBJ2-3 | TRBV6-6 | ASSPRDRVTDTQY
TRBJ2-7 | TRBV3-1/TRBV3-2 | ASSQGSYEQY
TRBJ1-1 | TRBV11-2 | ASSLLGGGHTEAF
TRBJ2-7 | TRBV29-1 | SVVAGGLDEQY
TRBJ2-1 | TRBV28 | ASYTGSSYNEQF
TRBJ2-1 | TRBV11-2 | ASSFNSVPSNEQF
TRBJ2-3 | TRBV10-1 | ASSASDNTDTQY
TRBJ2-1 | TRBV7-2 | ASSLQSSGSWNEQF
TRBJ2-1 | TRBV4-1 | ASSQAGLRSYNEQF
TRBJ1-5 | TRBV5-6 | ASSLGQVDQPQH
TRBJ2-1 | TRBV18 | ASSPGTSGRGSYNEQF
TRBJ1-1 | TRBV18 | ASSPQGMNTEAF
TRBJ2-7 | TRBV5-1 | ASRPGQGLSYEQY
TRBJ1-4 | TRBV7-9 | ASSLSRANEKLF
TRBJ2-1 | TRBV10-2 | ASSERESYNEQF
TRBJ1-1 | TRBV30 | AWSVRAGREAF
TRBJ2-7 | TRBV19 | ASSIVGLAGELGYEQY
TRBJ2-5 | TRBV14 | ASSPRVLQETQY
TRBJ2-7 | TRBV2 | ASSPRLAGPYEQY
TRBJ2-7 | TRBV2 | ASRGDSPTGEQY
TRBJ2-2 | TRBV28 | ASSLYDRLNTGELF
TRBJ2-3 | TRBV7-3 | ASSSSREASMD
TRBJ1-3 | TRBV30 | AWSSGGGGNTIY
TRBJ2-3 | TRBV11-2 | ASSLEISPSTDTQY
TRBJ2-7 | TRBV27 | ASSFPGTETYEQY
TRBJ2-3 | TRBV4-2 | ASSQTKRTSGTSTDTQY
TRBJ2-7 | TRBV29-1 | SVGQSPYEQY
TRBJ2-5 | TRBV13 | ACSFGRRGLGETQY
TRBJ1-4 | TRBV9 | ASSVRQGANEKLF
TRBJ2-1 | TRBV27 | ASSDSASYNEQF
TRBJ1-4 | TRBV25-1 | ASRYRTGSNEKLF
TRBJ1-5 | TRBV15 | ATSRDRGGDQPQH
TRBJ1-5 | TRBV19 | ASSLRDRAAQPQH